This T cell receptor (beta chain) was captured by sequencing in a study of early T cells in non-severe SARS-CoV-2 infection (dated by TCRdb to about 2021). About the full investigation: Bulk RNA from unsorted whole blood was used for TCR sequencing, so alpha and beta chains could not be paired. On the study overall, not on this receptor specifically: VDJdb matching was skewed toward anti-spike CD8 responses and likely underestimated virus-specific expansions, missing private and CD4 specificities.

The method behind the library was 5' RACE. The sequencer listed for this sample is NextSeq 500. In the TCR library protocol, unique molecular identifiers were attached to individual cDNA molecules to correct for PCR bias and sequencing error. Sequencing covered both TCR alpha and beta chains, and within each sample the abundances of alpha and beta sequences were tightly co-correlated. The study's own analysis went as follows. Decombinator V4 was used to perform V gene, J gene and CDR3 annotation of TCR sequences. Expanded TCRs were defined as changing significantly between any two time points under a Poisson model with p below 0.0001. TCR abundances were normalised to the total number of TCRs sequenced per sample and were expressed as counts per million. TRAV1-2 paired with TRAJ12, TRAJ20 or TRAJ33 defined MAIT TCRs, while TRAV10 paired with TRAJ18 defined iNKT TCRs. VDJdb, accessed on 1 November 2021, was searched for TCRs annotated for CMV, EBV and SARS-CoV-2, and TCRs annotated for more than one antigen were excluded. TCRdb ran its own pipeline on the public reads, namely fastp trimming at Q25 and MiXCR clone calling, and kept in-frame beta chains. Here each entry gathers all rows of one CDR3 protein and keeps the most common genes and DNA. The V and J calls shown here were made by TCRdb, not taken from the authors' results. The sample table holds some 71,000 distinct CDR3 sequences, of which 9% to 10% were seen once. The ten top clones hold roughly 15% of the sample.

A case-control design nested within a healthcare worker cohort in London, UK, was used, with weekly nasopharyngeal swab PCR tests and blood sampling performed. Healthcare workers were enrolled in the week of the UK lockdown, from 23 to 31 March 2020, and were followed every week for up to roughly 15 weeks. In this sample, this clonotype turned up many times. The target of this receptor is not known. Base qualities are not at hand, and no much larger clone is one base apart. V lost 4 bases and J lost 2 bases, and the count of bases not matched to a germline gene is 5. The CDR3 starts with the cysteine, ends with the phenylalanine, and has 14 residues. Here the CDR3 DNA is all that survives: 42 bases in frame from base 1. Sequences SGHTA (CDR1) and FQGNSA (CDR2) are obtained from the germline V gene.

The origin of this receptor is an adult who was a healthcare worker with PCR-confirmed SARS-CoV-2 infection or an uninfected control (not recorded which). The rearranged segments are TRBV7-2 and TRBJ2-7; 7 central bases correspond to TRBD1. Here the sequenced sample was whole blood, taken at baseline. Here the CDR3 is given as CASSSQGQPYEQYF. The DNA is TGTGCCAGCAGCTCCCAGGGACAGCCCTACGAGCAGTACTTC.